The present T cell receptor beta chain was sequenced within a study of glioma-infiltrating T cells after dendritic cell vaccination. Overall study results and limits: Estimated pretreatment TIL content predicted outcome after dendritic cell vaccination.

Germline trimming cut 3 bases from V and 1 base from J; bases unmatched to any gene: 0. The CDR3 covers 14 residues. From germline, CDR1 is GTSNPN and CDR2 SVGIG (reference sequence). In its sample, this clone was seen a few times. No antigen is known for it. The PCR used 60 V beta and 13 J beta primers. Generated by immunoSEQ multiplex PCR, the TCRdb table keeps only in-frame clones and is missing some. In the table there are about 64,000 clones, approximately 78% of which are singletons. The source of this sequence is a human donor with glioblastoma. The source was blood, collected before dendritic cell vaccination. The rearrangement joins TRBV30 to TRBJ2-3; 11 bases line up with TRBD2. CDR3 loop: CAWRLAGGTDTQYF. As DNA, the CDR3 is TGTGCCTGGAGACTAGCGGGGGGCACAGATACGCAGTATTTT.